This TCR beta chain is from a study of cytomegalovirus exposure and HLA in healthy donors. Notes on the study in general: Previous analysis showed most TCR beta V segments were productive about 90% or about 30% of the time. Solely CMV serostatus was available to characterize immune exposure.

The study ran its PCR with 60 Vbeta and 13 Jbeta primers. Assay: immunoSEQ multiplex PCR; the TCRdb copy retains only in-frame clones and omits some. The data hold 150,000 to 200,000 clones, with around three quarters observed a single time. Trimming at V came to 3 bases and at J to 4 bases, leaving 2 bases not matched to a gene. This CDR3 is built from 14 residues. Germline assignment: CDR1 LNHDA and CDR2 SQIVND (reference sequence). On this clone itself: As yet, its antigen is unknown.

V gene TRBV19 combines with J gene TRBJ2-1; 8 positions agree with TRBD2. The receptor was derived from a woman younger than 45 in good health and CMV-seronegative. Sample: PBMCs. CDR3 sequence (DNA): TGTGCCAGTAGTATTGTAGCGGGGTACAATGAGCAGTTCTTC. Translation gives CASSIVAGYNEQFF.